A selection of T cell receptor beta chains follows, all from one sample in a study of blood T cell repertoires in COVID-19. The protocol was immunoSEQ multiplex PCR, while the TCRdb copy is restricted to in-frame clones and leaves out a portion. The table shows fewer than 350,000 clones, with approximately 88% occurring only once. The specimen sequenced was PBMCs or T cells enriched from blood (not recorded which). The receptor source for this set is a woman aged 35 to 49 who had recovered from COVID-19. Both conserved end residues are part of each CDR3. Each record gives: V gene, J gene, CDR3 protein.

TRBV5-4	TRBJ2-2	CASSRDRGHGGELFF
TRBV3-1/TRBV3-2	TRBJ1-1	CASSQGQVNTEAFF
TRBV7-6	TRBJ2-1	CASSLLGGAHPGGGEQFF
TRBV2	TRBJ2-5	CASSVGTSGRATKTQYF
TRBV2	TRBJ2-7	CASSYQGGADYEQYF
TRBV3-1/TRBV3-2	TRBJ2-3	CASSQLWPSTDTQYF
TRBV2	TRBJ1-4	CASSELGKGAEEKLFF
TRBV6-2/TRBV6-3	TRBJ1-6	CASSGPGQESSYNSPLHF
TRBV7-2	TRBJ1-2	CASSSGTGRTYGYTF
TRBV27	TRBJ1-4	CASSPLIDRDKLFF
TRBV28	TRBJ2-7	CASSWTGSGEQYF
TRBV9	TRBJ2-1	CASSEAGGWSYNEQFF
TRBV21-1	TRBJ1-3	CASSLRQRNTIYF
TRBV29-1	TRBJ2-2	CSVGQGWSTGELFF
TRBV7-9	TRBJ2-1	CASRTGEYNEQFF
TRBV27	TRBJ2-3	CASRPHSGREGDTQYF
TRBV4-2	TRBJ2-7	CASSPLTRGSSYEQYF
TRBV28	TRBJ1-6	CASSIPDRGRRNSPLHF
TRBV2	TRBJ1-5	CASSETRGSNQPQHF
TRBV3-1/TRBV3-2	TRBJ2-7	CASSQDYTVASYEQYF
TRBV7-2	TRBJ1-4	CASSFYGYNEKLFF
TRBV7-6	TRBJ1-5	CASSLGDTQGDQPQHF
TRBV4-3	TRBJ1-1	CASSHERTGVNTEAFF
TRBV7-9	TRBJ1-6	CASSFSNSPLHF
TRBV6-5	TRBJ1-4	CASRNPRGFEKLFF
TRBV28	TRBJ2-1	CASTGTQGAEYNEQFF
TRBV19	TRBJ1-5	CASSIRRQVDQPQHF
TRBV28	TRBJ1-1	CASSYPSGTGGEAFF
TRBV27	TRBJ1-5	CASSSRTGSNQPQHF
TRBV7-8	TRBJ1-5	CASSPPDRVNQPQHF
TRBV3-1/TRBV3-2	TRBJ2-7	CASSQGKERISYEQYF
TRBV27	TRBJ1-5	CASSIWGQQPQHF
TRBV7-3	TRBJ2-7	CASSLRRGEQYF